This entry describes one TCR beta chain. Through a sample-barcoded 5' primer and a J-beta primer mix, a second PCR was run for 7 to 11 cycles. MiXCR, run by TCRdb on the 5' RACE reads, gives a single entry per CDR3 protein. The table shows 700,000 or so distinct CDR3 sequences, with 22% occurring only once. These data are taken from a study of blood T cells in healthy people across ages. This clonotype was obtained from a man between 70 and 80 years old in good health. The material sequenced was blood.

CDR3 amino acids: CASSLDGGGTEAFF. CDR3 DNA sequence: TGTGCCAGCAGCTTAGACGGGGGAGGGACTGAAGCTTTCTTT. This sequence joins TRBV7-9 and TRBJ1-1; D might be TRBD1 (5 bases). V was cut by 1 base and J by 5 bases, with 11 bases left in between. Looked up from germline, CDR1 is SEHNR and CDR2 is FQNEAQ (reference sequence). This CDR3 contains 14 residues.